A single sample is the source of the 8 T cell receptor beta chains below, sequenced in a study of beta chain features in type 1 diabetes. As every portion of the isolated RNA was reverse transcribed, the sequencing read expressed TCRB transcripts. The repertoire was sequenced with immunoSEQ multiplex PCR; TCRdb's copy has only in-frame clones and lacks some. In the table there are 630,000 or so clones, over 12% of which are singletons. Overall study findings and caveats: Type 1 diabetes patients had TCRB CDR3s that were shorter (moderately but significantly so) in all four CD4+ subsets.

These receptors' targets are unknown. The sample consisted of naive CD4+ T cells from blood. The origin of the receptors is a man aged 18 to 29 with type 1 diabetes.

This chain joins TRBV7-2 and TRBJ2-2; D is undetermined. Per the germline V gene, CDR1 is SGHTA and CDR2 is FQGNSA. The CDR3 runs 15 residues. Trimming took 1 base from V and 1 from J, leaving 7 bases between them. CDR3 sequence reads: CASSLVSMNTGELFF. CDR3 DNA sequence: TGTGCCAGCAGCTTAGTGTCAATGAACACCGGGGAGCTGTTTTTT.

This clone was observed a few times. The V call is TRBV30, the J call TRBJ2-1, with 8 bases lining up with TRBD1. With V trimmed by 3 bases and J by 12 bases, 13 bases remained unmatched. This CDR3 comprises 14 residues. Germline V lookup: CDR1 GTSNPN, CDR2 SVGIG (reference sequence). The CDR3 sequence: CAWRLSLGTGGQFF. Here the CDR3 DNA reads TGTGCCTGGAGACTATCCCTGGGGACAGGCGGGCAGTTCTTC.

This clone was detected a few times. V and J are TRBV4-3 and TRBJ2-2, with D possibly being TRBD1 (5 bases). This CDR3 is built from 14 residues. Germline lookup yields CDR1 LGHNA and CDR2 YSLEER. Trimming left V 5 bases short and J 1 base short, with 8 bases between. CDR3 protein: CASSETVNTGELFF. The CDR3, as DNA: TGCGCCAGCAGCGAGACAGTGAACACCGGGGAGCTGTTTTTT.

The sample holds a few counts of this clone. The chain couples TRBV28 to TRBJ1-2; tentatively, D is TRBD1 (6 bases). CDR1 is MDHEN, CDR2 SYDVKM, per germline. The CDR3 covers 16 residues. V dropped 4 bases and J dropped 4 bases, with 19 bases sitting between them. The CDR3 DNA reads TGTGCCAGCAGTTCAAGCCCGAGGGGGGATGGCTATGGCTACACCTTC. Protein product: CASSSSPRGDGYGYTF.

The sample holds a few counts of this clone. The rearrangement links TRBV5-6 to TRBJ1-2; maybe TRBD1 (6 bases). This CDR3 spans 13 amino acids. Germline assignment: CDR1 SGHDT and CDR2 YYEEEE. The V gene lost 3 bases and the J gene lost 8 bases, with 14 bases spanning the gap. The CDR3 sequence is CASSSTGRFGYTF. The CDR3 DNA reads as TGTGCCAGCAGCTCTACAGGGCGCTTCGGCTACACCTTC.

This clone was seen a handful of times. DNA of the CDR3: TGTGCCAGCAATTTATACAATGAGCAGTTCTTC. Its translation: CASNLYNEQFF. The V call is TRBV25-1, the J call TRBJ2-1; no reliable D call. Germline CDR1 MGHDK, CDR2 SYGVNS. Between the trimmed V and J ends, which lost 7 bases and 4 bases, there was a span of 5 bases. The CDR3 contains 11 residues.

This clone turned up a few times. The rearrangement uses TRBV7-8 and TRBJ2-5; 13 nucleotides align to TRBD2. Germline CDR1 SGHVS, CDR2 FQNEAQ. Trimming took 3 bases from V and 3 from J; bases not matched to a gene: 4. CDR3 length: 16 residues. The CDR3 sequence is CASSFAGTSGEETQYF. In nucleotides, the CDR3 is TGTGCCAGCAGCTTTGCCGGGACTAGCGGGGAAGAGACCCAGTACTTC.

This clone was observed a few times. This chain uses TRBV7-3 with TRBJ1-5; no clear D. Germline V CDR1 and CDR2: SGHTA, FQGTGA. The V end lost 8 bases, the J end lost 4 bases, and 12 bases lay between the germline ends. The CDR3 covers 13 residues. The CDR3 sequence is CASAESRNQPQHF. The CDR3 DNA follows: TGTGCCAGCGCCGAGTCCAGGAATCAGCCCCAGCATTTT.